The 9 T cell receptor beta chains reported below all come from one sample, sequenced in a study of CD4+ T cells in melanoma. The repertoire was sequenced with immunoSEQ multiplex PCR; TCRdb's copy has only in-frame clones and lacks some. The table records some 9,100 clones, almost 70% of them present only once. Sequencing was carried out using peripheral blood. These receptors all come from a human donor with melanoma.

V usage is TRBV10-3 and J usage is TRBJ1-3; maybe TRBD1 (5 bases). The CDR3 runs 13 residues. In germline, CDR1 is ENHRY, CDR2 SYGVKD. V was pared by 2 bases and J by 6 bases, with 8 bases between. CDR3 residues: CAISEGATNTIYF. The CDR3 DNA reads TGTGCCATCAGTGAGGGGGCAACAAACACCATATATTTT.

The chain uses TRBV28 and TRBJ1-2; 7 bases are shared with TRBD1. Germline assignment: CDR1 MDHEN and CDR2 SYDVKM. V gave up 7 bases and J gave up 4 bases; unmatched junction bases: 6. CDR3 length: 13 amino acids. The CDR3 reads CASIQGDSYGYTF. CDR3 nucleotide sequence: TGTGCCAGCATCCAGGGGGATTCCTATGGCTACACCTTC.

The CDR3, as DNA: TGTGCCAGCAGTTTAGGGACACGACCCTACGAGCAGTACTTC. Translating it yields CASSLGTRPYEQYF. V is TRBV28 and J is TRBJ2-5; possible D gene TRBD1, 6 bases. With the DNA end fitting TRBJ2-7 better, the J assignment may be wrong. Germline CDR1 reads MDHEN; CDR2 reads SYDVKM. The CDR3 length is 14 residues.

This clone qualifies as medium-sized (0.01 to 0.1%). The chain links TRBV27 to TRBJ2-7, with TRBD1 identical over 10 bases. The CDR3 length is 14 residues. With V trimmed by 5 bases and J by 2 bases, 3 bases remained unmatched. In germline, CDR1 is MNHEY, CDR2 SMNVEV (reference sequence). The CDR3, as DNA: TGTGCCAGCAGTACGGACAGGGGGGCCTACGAGCAGTACTTC. Its translation is CASSTDRGAYEQYF.

The chain joins TRBV10-1 to TRBJ2-4; 8 positions agree with TRBD1. J gave up 0 bases and V 8 bases, and 9 bases lay outside the gene matches. CDR1 and CDR2 (germline): WNHNN, SYGVQD (reference sequence). The CDR3 is made up of 16 amino acids. The CDR3 bases are TGCGCCAGCGGGAAAGACAGGGGTCTAGCCAAAAACATTCAGTACTTC. It specifies CASGKDRGLAKNIQYF.

This CDR3 is CASRETDLNEQYF. The CDR3 DNA follows: TGTGCCAGCAGAGAGACAGATCTTAACGAGCAGTACTTC. The chain recombines TRBV6-1 with TRBJ2-5; D is possibly TRBD1 (5 bases). Near its end, the DNA agrees better with TRBJ2-7, so the J call may be wrong. The CDR3 consists of 13 residues. The germline V gene encodes CDR1 MNHNS and CDR2 SASEGT.

This clone was seen repeatedly, ten times or more. This chain uses TRBV29-1 with TRBJ2-2, with a weak D call TRBD1 (6 bases). This CDR3 region has 15 residues. Trimming removed 3 bases from V and 1 base from J, with 12 bases in between. The germline CDR1 and CDR2 sequences are SQVTM and ANQGSEA. This chain's CDR3 is CSVDQGPMNTGELFF. The CDR3 DNA reads as TGCAGCGTTGATCAGGGGCCGATGAACACCGGGGAGCTGTTTTTT.

The rearrangement uses TRBV9 and TRBJ1-6; D gene ambiguous. V gave up 0 bases and J gave up 10 bases, with 8 bases separating them. Germline V CDR1 and CDR2: SGDLS, YYNGEE. This CDR3 comprises 13 residues. The CDR3: CASSVEVRSPLHF. The CDR3 DNA is TGTGCCAGCAGCGTAGAGGTGAGGTCACCCCTCCACTTT.

This clone was seen just once. This chain joins TRBV27 and TRBJ1-1; D possibly corresponds to TRBD1 (6 bases). This CDR3 is 13 amino acids long. Trimming removed 5 bases at V and 3 bases at J, with 10 bases between. Germline V gene sequence: CDR1 MNHEY, CDR2 SMNVEV (reference sequence). CDR3 region: CASSGGGHTEAFF. CDR3 nucleotides: TGTGCCAGCAGTGGCGGGGGGCACACTGAAGCTTTCTTT.